What follows describes a single T cell receptor (beta chain). No antigen is known for it. Per germline, CDR1 MDHEN and CDR2 SYDVKM. V was pared by 7 bases and J by 7 bases, with 16 bases between. The CDR3 length is 14 residues. This sample is drawn from a study of shared clonotypes between healthy human individuals. Study overall: A couple of female and a few male donors aged 18 to 49 were enrolled.

Findings and limits, study-wide: Although depth was large, rarefaction showed that sequencing of the sorted subsets was incomplete.

Several immunoSEQ 96-well plates shared each subset's DNA, each plate a replicate. An approximately 200 ng quantity of DNA, 25,000 to 30,000 T cell genomes, went into the sorted-subset replicate PCRs. Measured with immunoSEQ multiplex PCR; TCRdb has only the in-frame clones, and not every one. Seen here are about 1.5 million clones, 95% to 99% observed once, and the top ten hold about 0.42%. V usage is TRBV28 and J usage is TRBJ2-2; a weak D match, TRBD2 (7 bases). This TCR was sampled from a young man in good health. The sample was naive CD4+ T cells sorted from blood. The subset denotes: CD45RA+ positively selected. The DNA for the CDR3 is TGTGCCAGCACCCTTGCGGGGGCCGTCGGGGAGCTGTTTTTT. Translating it yields CASTLAGAVGELFF.